These 5 T cell receptor beta chains were all obtained from the same sample, sequenced in a study of human T cells and chemical hapten exposure. TCRdb reprocessed the RACE reads via MiXCR and lists one record per CDR3 protein. The table lists a few hundred thousand distinct CDR3 sequences, 4.8% of them singletons. Time point: patch test 1, 2 weeks after DPC sensitization. Stated treatment: therapeutic diphenylcyclopropenone sensitization with weekly scalp DPC. This material consisted of whole blood, taken in connection with sensitization to the hapten diphenylcyclopropenone (DPC). These receptors all stem from a woman in her fifties or sixties with alopecia areata. Some clones in this sample may be carry-over from other donors' samples.

Many counts were recorded for this clonotype. An end of the junction does not agree with germline; a read error may underlie this. This rearrangement joins TRBV7-9 to TRBJ2-1; TRBD2 matches 10 bases. Germline V gene lookup returns CDR1 SEHNR and CDR2 FQNEAQ (reference sequence). The CDR3 is 14 residues long. CDR3 sequence: CASSPFGAGGAPVF. CDR3 bases: TGTGCCAGCAGCCCCTTTGGAGCGGGAGGGGCCCCGGTCTTC.

A few counts support this clonotype. The rearrangement joins TRBV20-1 to TRBJ2-1, with 11 bases lining up with TRBD2. This CDR3 contains 13 residues. The V and J ends lost 5 bases and 6 bases, in that order; junction bases with no gene match: 3. Per the germline V gene, CDR1 is DFQATT and CDR2 is SNEGSKA (reference sequence). This chain's CDR3 is CSASTSGTNEQFF. In DNA, the CDR3 is TGCAGTGCTTCGACTAGCGGGACCAATGAGCAGTTCTTC.

Many counts were recorded for this clonotype. The rearrangement uses TRBV2 and TRBJ2-1; 8 bases agree with TRBD1. The CDR3 extends over 15 amino acids. The V gene's germline CDR1 is SNHLY and CDR2 FYNNEI. V was clipped by 1 base and J by 10 bases; unmatched bases: 9. The CDR3 DNA reads as TGTGCCAGCAGTGAAGGTACGACAGGGGCGCGGGAGCAGTTCTTC. Translated: CASSEGTTGAREQFF.

The chain carries TRBV18 and TRBJ2-7, with D perhaps assigned TRBD1 or TRBD2 (5 bases each). V lost 3 bases and J 3 bases, leaving 15 bases between the germline ends. CDR3 size: 15 residues. Per the germline V gene, CDR1 is KGHSH and CDR2 is LQKENI. DNA for the CDR3: TGTGCCAGCTCACCGAGTCGAGGGGTCAACTACGAGCAGTACTTC. Residues: CASSPSRGVNYEQYF.

This clonotype was seen many times. V is TRBV28 and J is TRBJ2-2; 16 positions agree with TRBD2. V lost 3 bases and J lost 6; bases outside the gene matches: 4. Germline lookup yields CDR1 MDHEN and CDR2 SYDVKM. The CDR3 sequence is 17 residues long. The CDR3 loop is CASSLWGLAGGPGELFF. The CDR3 nucleotides are TGTGCCAGCAGTTTGTGGGGACTAGCGGGAGGGCCCGGGGAGCTGTTTTTT.